This entry concerns a single T cell receptor beta chain. This specimen belongs to a study of technical replicates of blood from a few donors. Repertoires were generated with immunoSEQ multiplex PCR, while TCRdb's copy carries only in-frame clones and drops some. The profile shows 50,000 to 80,000 clones, over 75% of them singletons. This receptor was taken from a human donor in good health. Some clones in this sample may be carry-over from other donors' samples. The sample consisted of PBMCs.

For the CDR3, the DNA is TGCGCCAGCAGCCAAGATCGGGATAACTATGGCTACACCTTC. Protein sequence: CASSQDRDNYGYTF. V gene TRBV4-3 combines with J gene TRBJ1-2; D gene ambiguous. CDR3 length: 14 amino acids. In germline, CDR1 is LGHNA, CDR2 YSLEER. The V gene lost 0 bases and the J gene lost 1 base, with 6 bases spanning the gap.